These T cell receptor beta chains were read from a single sample in a study of blood T cell repertoires in COVID-19. Generated by immunoSEQ multiplex PCR, the TCRdb table keeps only in-frame clones and is missing some. Among 90,000 to 120,000 clones, 80% to 85% were seen once, and the ten largest hold about 4.3%. Sequences were obtained from peripheral blood. All receptors derive from a man in his 70s with acute or convalescent COVID-19. CDR3s include the opening cysteine and the closing phenylalanine or tryptophan. A D gene is named only where the DNA matches it firmly. The listing skips clone size in some rows; elsewhere it reads once, few, many or a size class.

DNA	CDR3	D	size	J	V
TGTGCCAGTAGTGAGACAGGGGGTTATGGCTACACCTTC	CASSETGGYGYTF	TRBD1	NA	TRBJ1-2	TRBV19
TGTGCCAGCAGCCCTTTCGGCAGGGGACCCTATGGCTACACCTTC	CASSPFGRGPYGYTF	NA	NA	TRBJ1-2	TRBV3-1/TRBV3-2
TGTGCCAGCAGCCCCGGACAGGGTGGAACCCATAACTATGGCTACACCTTC	CASSPGQGGTHNYGYTF	TRBD1	NA	TRBJ1-2	TRBV13
TGTGCCAGCAGTTACTCAGGAGGGACTAGCTCCTACGAGCAGTACTTC	CASSYSGGTSSYEQYF	TRBD2	NA	TRBJ2-7	TRBV6-6
TGCGCCAGCAGGGCAGACAGCGTCTATAATTCACCCCTCCACTTT	CASRADSVYNSPLHF	NA	NA	TRBJ1-6	TRBV5-1
TGCGCCAGCAGCCAAGAAACGACAGCCGTAAGCAATCAGCCCCAGCATTTT	CASSQETTAVSNQPQHF	NA	NA	TRBJ1-5	TRBV4-3
TGTGCCAGCAGCTTACCGGGACAGGGAGGAGGCAATCAGCCCCAGCATTTT	CASSLPGQGGGNQPQHF	TRBD1	NA	TRBJ1-5	TRBV7-8
TGTGCCAGCAGCCCTACGGGTGCCACTGAAGCTTTCTTT	CASSPTGATEAFF	NA	once	TRBJ1-1	TRBV5-6
TGTGCCATCAGGGACAGGGGATCCTACGAGCAGTACTTC	CAIRDRGSYEQYF	TRBD1	NA	TRBJ2-7	TRBV10-3
TGTGCCAGCAGCTTAAATAGCGGGAGAGACAATGAGCAGTTCTTC	CASSLNSGRDNEQFF	TRBD2	NA	TRBJ2-1	TRBV7-2
TGTGCCAGCAGCCAAGGTTGGGGAGGGGGCACAGATACGCAGTATTTT	CASSQGWGGGTDTQYF	TRBD2	few	TRBJ2-3	TRBV3-1/TRBV3-2
TGTGCCAGCAGCCGGTGGGGGGCAGATACGCAGTATTTT	CASSRWGADTQYF	NA	NA	TRBJ2-3	TRBV3-1/TRBV3-2
TGCGCCAGCAGTGGACCAGGGACAGGGAGTGGCTACACCTTC	CASSGPGTGSGYTF	TRBD1	NA	TRBJ1-2	TRBV10-2
TGTGCCAGCAGCTTAGAAGGCAGTGGCGGCACTGAAGCTTTCTTT	CASSLEGSGGTEAFF	NA	NA	TRBJ1-1	TRBV7-9
TGTGCCAGCAGCGCGACAGGGATCACTAATGAAAAACTGTTTTTT	CASSATGITNEKLFF	TRBD1	NA	TRBJ1-4	TRBV11-2
TGCAGTGCTAGTAGGACTAGGGTAGGTGGTGAGCAGTTCTTC	CSASRTRVGGEQFF	TRBD2	NA	TRBJ2-1	TRBV20-1
TGTGCCAGCTCACCGATAGAGGACAGGAATTATGGCTACACCTTC	CASSPIEDRNYGYTF	TRBD1	NA	TRBJ1-2	TRBV18
TGCGCCAGCAGCTTGCTAGCGGGGGGGGCCTACGAGCAGTACTTC	CASSLLAGGAYEQYF	TRBD2	NA	TRBJ2-7	TRBV5-1
TGTGCCAGCAGCGTTAGCGGGGGAGTTACAGAGACCCAGTACTTC	CASSVSGGVTETQYF	TRBD2	NA	TRBJ2-5	TRBV9
TGCAGTGCTAGTCACAGGCAAAATAATGAAAAACTGTTTTTT	CSASHRQNNEKLFF	NA	NA	TRBJ1-4	TRBV20-1
TGCAGCGTTTCCACAGGGATCGAGCAGTACTTC	CSVSTGIEQYF	NA	once	TRBJ2-7	TRBV29-1
TGTGCCAGCCGCCATCACGAGGGTCCTGACACTGAAGCTTTCTTT	CASRHHEGPDTEAFF	NA	NA	TRBJ1-1	TRBV7-9
TGTGCCAGCAGTTCCCAAGCCGGAGATACGCAGTATTTT	CASSSQAGDTQYF	NA	few	TRBJ2-3	TRBV2
TGTGCCAGCAGTGCGTACCAAGGGGAATCACCCCTCCACTTT	CASSAYQGESPLHF	NA	NA	TRBJ1-6	TRBV6-1
TGTGCCAGTAGTCCGATGCAGGGGACAGCGGTGCAGTACTTC	CASSPMQGTAVQYF	TRBD1	NA	TRBJ2-7	TRBV19
TGTGCCAGTAAGACAAACTCCTACAATGAGCAGTTCTTC	CASKTNSYNEQFF	NA	NA	TRBJ2-1	TRBV19
TGTGCCACTAAACAGGGGGCGTCGGACACCGGGGAGCTGTTTTTT	CATKQGASDTGELFF	TRBD1	once	TRBJ2-2	TRBV9
TGTGCCAGCAGCCTCCGCGGGGGGGTGGGCACAGATACGCAGTATTTT	CASSLRGGVGTDTQYF	TRBD2	NA	TRBJ2-3	TRBV14
TGTGCCAGCTCAGCTACTAGCGGATCTTACAATGAGCAGTTCTTC	CASSATSGSYNEQFF	TRBD2	NA	TRBJ2-1	TRBV18
TGTGCCAGCAGCTTAGCGCGGCTAGCGAATACCGAGCAGTACTTC	CASSLARLANTEQYF	NA	NA	TRBJ2-7	TRBV7-9
TGTGCCAGCAGTTATAGAGACAGGAGTGGCTACACCTTC	CASSYRDRSGYTF	NA	NA	TRBJ1-2	TRBV6-2/TRBV6-3
TGTGCCAGCAGCTTATTAACCGGGACAGTCAACAATGAGCAGTTCTTC	CASSLLTGTVNNEQFF	TRBD1	few	TRBJ2-1	TRBV11-2
TGTGCCAGCAGCTTAGGGGGACTAGCTGCTAGCACAGATACGCAGTATTTT	CASSLGGLAASTDTQYF	TRBD2	NA	TRBJ2-3	TRBV7-6
TGTGCCAGCAGCTTAAGAGGACAGGGAAGTGGACAGCCCCAGCATTTT	CASSLRGQGSGQPQHF	TRBD1	NA	TRBJ1-5	TRBV7-2
TGTGCCAGTAGTAAGGGCAGGGGGTACAATGAGCAGTTCTTC	CASSKGRGYNEQFF	TRBD1	NA	TRBJ2-1	TRBV19
TGCAGCGTTGTTCGGCTAGCGGGGAGTAGCACAGATACGCAGTATTTT	CSVVRLAGSSTDTQYF	TRBD2	NA	TRBJ2-3	TRBV29-1
TGTGCCAGCAGCTTGGGACTTAGTAACACCGGGGAGCTGTTTTTT	CASSLGLSNTGELFF	NA	NA	TRBJ2-2	TRBV5-4
TGTGCCAGCAGCGCCAGGACAGGGCATTCACCCCTCCACTTT	CASSARTGHSPLHF	TRBD1	NA	TRBJ1-6	TRBV9
TGTGCCAGCAGTTCGACAGGGTATGGCTACACCTTC	CASSSTGYGYTF	TRBD1	once	TRBJ1-2	TRBV12-3/TRBV12-4
TGCGCCAGCAGCTTGGTGGGGACAGGGGCCAATTCACCCCTCCACTTT	CASSLVGTGANSPLHF	TRBD1	once	TRBJ1-6	TRBV5-1
TGTGCCAGCAGTTTCTGGGGCCCGCCAGAGAGCAATGAGCAGTTCTTC	CASSFWGPPESNEQFF	NA	NA	TRBJ2-1	TRBV27
TGCAGTGCTAGTTATATGGGGACAGGCGTTGGGTCACCCCTCCACTTT	CSASYMGTGVGSPLHF	TRBD1	NA	TRBJ1-6	TRBV20-1
TGCGCCAGCAGTGACCCCAGAACAGTCTTGAACTATGGCTACACCTTC	CASSDPRTVLNYGYTF	NA	NA	TRBJ1-2	TRBV10-2
TGTGCCAGCAGCTTGGGCTCCAGCCACTCTGGAAACACCATATATTTT	CASSLGSSHSGNTIYF	NA	few	TRBJ1-3	TRBV7-2
TGTGCCACCTGGAGTCCCCTTAATGAAAAACTGTTTTTT	CATWSPLNEKLFF	NA	once	TRBJ1-4	TRBV6-5
TGCAGCGTTGATCCGGGACAGGGGAAGAGACTGTTTTTT	CSVDPGQGKRLFF	TRBD1	NA	TRBJ1-4	TRBV29-1